This T cell receptor (beta chain) emerged from a study of shared clonotypes between healthy human individuals. Study outcomes and limitations: Relative to their counterparts shared across all four donors, non-shared clonotypes exhibited diminished generation probabilities.

As regards this clone: Its antigen remains unknown.

CD8 cells classed as naive were CD45RO-negative and positively selected for CCR7, excluding terminally differentiated effector memory CD45RA+ cells. Libraries were prepared by immunoSEQ multiplex PCR; TCRdb keeps only in-frame clonotypes and omits some of them. This table has about 2,100,000 clones, about 92% appearing once. The receptor was isolated from a man in his late teens or twenties in good health. Some clones in this sample may be carry-over from other donors' samples. Sequencing was performed on naive CD8+ T cells from PBMCs.

The CDR3 nucleotides read TGTGCCAGCAGCCCTGACACTGAAGCTTTCTTT. Translation gives CASSPDTEAFF. This chain connects TRBV11-2 to TRBJ1-1; D ambiguous. Germline CDR1 SGHAT, CDR2 FQNNGV. Trimming took 5 bases from V and 3 from J, leaving 4 bases between them. The CDR3 runs to 11 residues.